Below, 26 T cell receptor beta chains from the same sample are listed, as sequenced in a study of OX40 agonist ivuxolimab in advanced cancers. The protocol used for the library was the immunoSEQ multiplex PCR assay. TCRdb re-hosts the immuneACCESS table, in-frame sequences only. Its copies lack some clones; in the studies checked, an unresolved V gene accounts for under half of them, and the cause for the rest is not known. A total of fewer than 85,000 clones appear in this sample, roughly 73% of them only once. The ten largest clones represent 1.5% to 2% of the sample. The sample in question was CD4+ or CD8+ T cells sorted from blood, obtained in a trial of the OX40 agonist ivuxolimab. Source of these receptors: an adult with an advanced solid tumor such as melanoma, head and neck, liver or kidney cancer.

V is TRBV19 and J is TRBJ1-3, with a weak D call TRBD1 (5 bases). V dropped 9 bases and J dropped 8 bases, with 20 bases sitting between them. The CDR3 runs to 14 residues. Germline CDR1 LNHDA, CDR2 SQIVND (reference sequence). CDR3 DNA sequence: TGTGCCAGCAGACAGAGAGGAGGAGTGGACACCATATATTTT. Its protein is CASRQRGGVDTIYF.

The chain has TRBV5-1 and TRBJ2-6, with D possibly TRBD2 on 5 matching bases. Germline assignment: CDR1 SGHRS and CDR2 YFSETQ. This CDR3 has 14 residues. The ends were cut back, 5 bases at V and 3 bases at J, with 9 bases in the middle. CDR3 in amino acids: CASSSGSGANVLTF. The CDR3 region has the DNA TGCGCCAGCAGTTCTGGGAGTGGGGCCAACGTCCTGACTTTC.

The chain recombines TRBV10-3 with TRBJ1-4; D gene uncertain. The V end was cut by 0 bases, the J end by 5 bases, with 10 bases between. The CDR3 spans 15 residues. The germline V gene encodes CDR1 ENHRY and CDR2 SYGVKD. The CDR3 bases are TGTGCCATCAGTGAGTCCGCGGTCGGGAATGAAAAACTGTTTTTT. Translated, it gives CAISESAVGNEKLFF.

The V and J genes are TRBV7-8 and TRBJ1-4; 8 positions agree with TRBD1. With V trimmed by 5 bases and J by 3 bases, 2 bases remained unmatched. Germline V CDR1 and CDR2: SGHVS, FQNEAQ. This CDR3 comprises 14 residues. Written as DNA, the CDR3 is TGTGCCAGCAGCCCGACAGGGGCTAATGAAAAACTGTTTTTT. Protein product: CASSPTGANEKLFF.

The chain links TRBV5-6 to TRBJ2-3, with unresolved D. There are 13 residues in the CDR3. V was cut by 2 bases and J by 9 bases, with 13 bases left in between. The germline CDR1 and CDR2 sequences are SGHDT and YYEEEE. CDR3 in DNA: TGTGCCAGCAGCTTTGGGATTCCCGGCACGCAGTATTTT. This encodes CASSFGIPGTQYF.

V and J are TRBV5-4 and TRBJ2-2; no firm D call. The CDR3 is 14 residues long. V was clipped by 4 bases and J by 3 bases, with 10 bases between them. Germline-derived CDR1 and CDR2 are SGHNT and YYREEE (reference sequence). Here the CDR3 reads CASSRGQDTGELFF. CDR3 bases: TGTGCCAGCAGCCGCGGCCAGGACACCGGGGAGCTGTTTTTT.

The V and J genes are TRBV4-1 and TRBJ1-1; unclear D gene. Germline V gives CDR1 MGHRA, CDR2 YSYEKL. This CDR3 is 14 amino acids long. Trimming pared 0 bases from V and 6 bases from J, leaving 11 bases between. Here the CDR3 reads CASSQDFRSSEAFF. CDR3 nucleotide sequence: TGCGCCAGCAGCCAAGATTTCAGGAGCTCTGAAGCTTTCTTT.

This rearrangement joins TRBV23-1 to TRBJ1-1; the D gene is possibly TRBD1 (6 bases). TRBV23-1 is an open reading frame, and its role is uncertain. The CDR3 sequence is 15 residues long. With 6 bases removed from V and 3 bases from J, the gap between germline ends came to 17 bases. As DNA, the CDR3 is TGCGCCAGCAGGGAACCGCAGGGGCTGGACACTGAAGCTTTCTTT. It translates to CASREPQGLDTEAFF.

This clone has just one count. The rearrangement links TRBV7-2 to TRBJ2-3; 7 nucleotides line up with TRBD2. The length of the CDR3 is 17 residues. Germline V gene lookup returns CDR1 SGHTA and CDR2 FQGNSA. V lost 5 bases and J lost 1; bases outside the gene matches: 12. The CDR3 bases are TGTGCCAGCAGCACTAGCGTTCCCCAATGGGGCACAGATACGCAGTATTTT. Translation gives CASSTSVPQWGTDTQYF.

J is TRBJ1-1 and V is TRBV4-1; D not certain. The ends were cut back, 1 base at V and 1 base at J, with 7 bases in the middle. CDR1 is MGHRA, CDR2 YSYEKL, per germline. This CDR3 contains 14 residues. The CDR3 DNA reads as TGCGCCAGCAGCCAAGCCGTACAGAACACTGAAGCTTTCTTT. Translation gives CASSQAVQNTEAFF.

The chain links TRBV11-2 to TRBJ2-7; TRBD1 matches 11 bases. Germline CDR1 is SGHAT and CDR2 is FQNNGV. With 4 bases clipped from V and 3 bases from J, the junction kept 2 bases outside the gene matches. The CDR3 is 14 residues long. The CDR3 DNA reads as TGTGCCAGCAGCTGGACAGGGGGCGGCTACGAGCAGTACTTC. This encodes CASSWTGGGYEQYF.

Details on this clone: The same CDR3 can be traced to other DNA sequences in this sample. The gene calls are TRBV27 and TRBJ2-7; D gene uncertain. V lost 5 bases and J lost 3, with 5 bases in between. Germline V CDR1 and CDR2: MNHEY, SMNVEV (reference sequence). The CDR3 has 11 residues. CDR3 coding DNA: TGTGCCAGCAGTGACAACTACGAGCAGTACTTC. It is translated as CASSDNYEQYF.

The chain combines TRBV11-2 with TRBJ1-6, with D hard to call. Germline V gene data show CDR1 as SGHAT and CDR2 as FQNNGV. The V end lost 0 bases, the J end lost 10 bases, and 10 bases lay between the germline ends. The CDR3 has 14 residues. CDR3 sequence (DNA): TGTGCCAGCAGCTTAGATGAAGGGCGATCACCCCTCCACTTT. Translated: CASSLDEGRSPLHF. Together with reference TRBV11-2 and TRBJ1-6, the CDR3 gives the full variable domain: EAGVAQSPRYKIIEKRQSVAFWCNPISGHATLYWYQQILGQGPKLLIQFQNNGVVDDSQLPKDRFSAERLKGVDSTLKIQPAKLEDSAVYLCASSLDEGRSPLHFGNGTRLTVT.

The J gene is TRBJ1-3, the V gene TRBV18, with D possibly TRBD1 on 5 matching bases. This CDR3 is 14 amino acids long. Per germline, CDR1 KGHSH and CDR2 LQKENI. V dropped 4 bases and J dropped 3 bases, with 10 bases sitting between them. The CDR3 loop reads CASSQGASGNTIYF. As DNA, the CDR3 is TGTGCCAGCTCACAAGGGGCGAGTGGAAACACCATATATTTT.

The chain combines TRBV6-1 with TRBJ1-1; no clear D. The CDR3 length is 12 residues. The ends were cut back, 6 bases at V and 6 bases at J, with 11 bases in the middle. The germline V gene has CDR1 MNHNS and CDR2 SASEGT. The CDR3 region has the DNA TGTGCCAGCAGCGCGGAGGGTCCTGAAGCTTTCTTT. It specifies CASSAEGPEAFF.

J is TRBJ2-2 and V is TRBV19; 11 nucleotides align to TRBD2. Germline CDR1 is LNHDA and CDR2 is SQIVND (reference sequence). The CDR3 is 15 amino acids. V trimming: 4 bases; J trimming: 4 bases; junction bases outside the gene matches: 2. For the CDR3, the DNA is TGTGCCAGTAGTAATCTAGCGGGAGGCACCGGGGAGCTGTTTTTT. Its translation is CASSNLAGGTGELFF.

This clone was observed a few times. The chain has TRBV5-4 and TRBJ2-3; 9 nucleotides align to TRBD1. This CDR3 has 17 amino acids. CDR1 is SGHNT and CDR2 is YYREEE in the germline V gene (reference sequence). V shed 1 base, J shed 2 bases, and the junction held 8 bases outside the gene matches. The CDR3 sequence: CASSLYDRGYSTDTQYF. CDR3 sequence (DNA): TGTGCCAGCAGCTTGTATGACAGGGGGTATTCCACAGATACGCAGTATTTT. The complete variable domain, with remaining parts taken from reference TRBV5-4 and TRBJ2-3, reads ETGVTQSPTHLIKTRGQQVTLRCSSQSGHNTVSWYQQALGQGPQFIFQYYREEENGRGNFPPRFSGLQFPNYSSELNVNALELDDSALYLCASSLYDRGYSTDTQYFGPGTRLTVL.

The chain links TRBV2 to TRBJ1-2; 9 bases line up with TRBD1. The germline V gene encodes CDR1 SNHLY and CDR2 FYNNEI. Germline trimming cut 9 bases from V and 3 bases from J; bases unmatched to any gene: 5. The CDR3 has 13 residues. In nucleotides, the CDR3 is TGTGCCAGAAAAAGGACAGGGGACTATGGCTACACCTTC. This encodes CARKRTGDYGYTF.

CDR3 sequence (DNA): TGTGCCAGCAGCAAAGGAGGGACAGGGGCCGATAAGGGAGGCAATCAGCCCCAGCATTTT. It encodes CASSKGGTGADKGGNQPQHF. The chain carries TRBV21-1 and TRBJ1-5; TRBD1 is taken as the D call from the table, unchecked against the DNA. TRBV21-1 represents a pseudogene. The CDR3 length is 20 residues.

The chain uses TRBV19 and TRBJ1-2, with 8 bases lining up with TRBD1. The CDR3 spans 13 residues. The germline gives CDR1 LNHDA, CDR2 SQIVND (reference sequence). V shed 8 bases and J 7 bases; nucleotides not matched to a gene: 9. This CDR3 reads CASRSDRAGGYTF. The CDR3 DNA follows: TGTGCCAGTCGATCGGACAGGGCGGGTGGCTACACCTTC.

V and J are TRBV18 and TRBJ2-3; the match to TRBD1 covers 7 bases. CDR1 is KGHSH and CDR2 is LQKENI in the germline V gene. J lost 0 bases, V lost 3 bases, and 3 bases had no gene match. The CDR3 loop spans 15 amino acids. The CDR3 reads CASSPRGRSTDTQYF. CDR3 bases: TGTGCCAGCTCACCCAGGGGGAGAAGCACAGATACGCAGTATTTT.

The genes are TRBV2 and TRBJ1-1, with TRBD1 matching 11 bases. J was trimmed by 3 bases and V by 6 bases; bases with no gene match: 3. CDR1 and CDR2 from the germline V gene are SNHLY and FYNNEI. This CDR3 has 14 residues. CDR3 region: CASSVDRGHTEAFF. In DNA, the CDR3 is TGTGCCAGCAGCGTGGACAGGGGGCACACTGAAGCTTTCTTT.

The genes are TRBV6-1 and TRBJ2-2; 7 nucleotides align to TRBD1. Germline V gene lookup returns CDR1 MNHNS and CDR2 SASEGT. The CDR3 runs 15 residues. The ends lost 4 bases at V and 1 base at J; junction bases unmatched: 3. The CDR3 DNA sequence: TGTGCCAGCAGTGGGAGACAGGGGAACACCGGGGAGCTGTTTTTT. It yields the protein CASSGRQGNTGELFF.

The table lists this clone with a few counts. V and J are TRBV6-4 and TRBJ2-6; D is unresolved. The CDR3 runs 16 residues. Germline V gene data show CDR1 as MRHNA and CDR2 as SNTAGT. Trimming took off 2 bases at V and 0 bases at J, with 8 bases between the two ends. The CDR3, as DNA: TGTGCCAGCAGTGACCGGTGGTCCTCTGGGGCCAACGTCCTGACTTTC. The encoded protein is CASSDRWSSGANVLTF.

V and J are TRBV13 and TRBJ2-7, with 10 bases matching TRBD1. The trim removed 5 bases at V and 7 bases at J, leaving 8 bases unmatched. This CDR3 is built from 14 residues. Per the germline V gene, CDR1 is PRHDT and CDR2 is FYEKMQ (reference sequence). CDR3: CASSPPDRGLEQYF. Here the CDR3 DNA reads TGTGCCAGCAGCCCCCCCGACAGGGGGCTAGAGCAGTACTTC.

The chain links TRBV15 to TRBJ2-7, with 7 bases fitting TRBD1. Germline CDR1 reads LNHNV; CDR2 reads YYDKDF (reference sequence). V gave up 4 bases and J gave up 7 bases; unmatched junction bases: 4. The CDR3 sequence is 12 residues long. The CDR3 sequence is CATSMTGREQYF. The CDR3 DNA reads TGTGCCACCAGCATGACAGGGCGTGAGCAGTACTTC.